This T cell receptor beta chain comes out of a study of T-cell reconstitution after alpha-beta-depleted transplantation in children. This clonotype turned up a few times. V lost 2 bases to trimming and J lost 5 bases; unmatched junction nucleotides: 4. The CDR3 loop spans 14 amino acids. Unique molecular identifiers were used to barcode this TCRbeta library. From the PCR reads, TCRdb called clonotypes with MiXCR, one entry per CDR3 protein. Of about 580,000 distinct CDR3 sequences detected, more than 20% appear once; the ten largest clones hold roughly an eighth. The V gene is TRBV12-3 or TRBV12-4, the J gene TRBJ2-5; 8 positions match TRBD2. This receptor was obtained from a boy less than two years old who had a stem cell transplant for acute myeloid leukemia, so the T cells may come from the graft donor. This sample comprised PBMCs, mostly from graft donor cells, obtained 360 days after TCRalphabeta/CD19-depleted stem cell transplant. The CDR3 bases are TGTGCCAGCAGTTTATTCGGCGGGGGGGAGACCCAGTACTTC. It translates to CASSLFGGGETQYF.